These 6 T cell receptor beta chains share one sample of origin, sequenced in a study of blood T cell repertoires in COVID-19. TCRdb keeps only in-frame clones here, not all; method: immunoSEQ multiplex PCR. The sample has 25,000 to 30,000 clones, under 85% seen once. The sequencing input was peripheral blood. These receptors were taken from a man in his 70s with acute or convalescent COVID-19.

The chain links TRBV18 to TRBJ1-5; D is perhaps TRBD1 (6 bases). Trimming cost V 5 bases and J 11 bases, with 19 bases left between them. CDR1 and CDR2 from the germline V gene are KGHSH and LQKENI. The CDR3 spans 14 residues. CDR3 loop: CASSSGTSQGSQHF. CDR3 DNA: TGTGCCAGCTCATCCGGGACCTCCCAGGGGTCCCAGCATTTT.

This sequence joins TRBV7-6 and TRBJ2-1; TRBD1 might be the D (5 bases). Trimming removed 2 bases at V and 4 bases at J, with 12 bases between. From germline, CDR1 is SGHVS and CDR2 FNYEAQ. The CDR3 extends over 15 amino acids. The CDR3 nucleotides read TGTGCCAGCAGCTTAAAAGGGGCAGCGTACAATGAGCAGTTCTTC. Translated: CASSLKGAAYNEQFF.

The CDR3 DNA reads TGTGCCAGCAGGCCGACAGGGGGTCTGAGTGGCTACACCTTC. This codes for CASRPTGGLSGYTF. The chain uses TRBV28 and TRBJ1-2, with 9 bases fitting TRBD1. Germline loops: CDR1 MDHEN, CDR2 SYDVKM. The CDR3 totals 14 residues. V trimming: 6 bases; J trimming: 7 bases; junction bases outside the gene matches: 9.

This clone has only one observation. The chain is built from TRBV7-9 and TRBJ1-4, with D unclear. The CDR3 is made up of 13 amino acids. V was pared by 3 bases and J by 7 bases, with 9 bases between. Germline CDR1 SEHNR, CDR2 FQNEAQ (reference sequence). CDR3: CASSLIEGEKLFF. The CDR3 bases are TGTGCCAGCAGCTTGATAGAGGGTGAAAAACTGTTTTTT.

This clone turned up a few times. The chain employs TRBV28 and TRBJ2-3, with 8 bases aligning to TRBD1. CDR3 length: 14 residues. The V gene's germline CDR1 is MDHEN and CDR2 SYDVKM. V lost 5 bases, J lost 3 bases, and 4 bases stayed unmatched. The CDR3 region has the DNA TGTGCCAGCAGTGGACAGGGAATAACAGATACGCAGTATTTT. This codes for CASSGQGITDTQYF.

This clone was seen only a few times. V gene TRBV9 combines with J gene TRBJ1-1; 8 bases are shared with TRBD1. There are 14 residues in the CDR3. V lost 0 bases, J lost 6 bases, and 4 bases stayed unmatched. Germline CDR1 is SGDLS and CDR2 is YYNGEE. The CDR3 reads CASSVDGRGPEAFF. The CDR3 coding sequence is TGTGCCAGCAGCGTAGATGGCAGGGGGCCTGAAGCTTTCTTT.